This T cell receptor beta chain was observed in a study of blood T cell repertoires in COVID-19. Across the whole study: COVID-19 samples collected from the United States, Italy and Spain covered acute and convalescent phases. PBMCs, B-cell-depleted T cells, or T cells were the source of the cDNA or gDNA that made up the material.

The count of this clone is one. Germline CDR1 is DFQATT and CDR2 is SNEGSKA (reference sequence). V was pared by 3 bases and J by 0 bases, with 14 bases between. The CDR3 has 15 amino acids. Study processing details: Amplification from reference gene primers served as the basis for estimated nucleated cell counts. Clones were sequenced by immunoSEQ multiplex PCR, and TCRdb holds only the in-frame ones, with some missing. The V and J calls and clone size come from that table; D and trimming were worked out from the DNA. The sample shows some 250,000 clones, 82% of them seen only once. The chain combines TRBV20-1 with TRBJ1-1; D is undetermined. The specimen sequenced was peripheral blood. The clonotype was recovered from a woman aged 55-70 years with active or convalescent COVID-19. The DNA for the CDR3 is TGCAGTGCTAGTAGCCGGGTCGACCTGAACACTGAAGCTTTCTTT. Translated: CSASSRVDLNTEAFF.